This T cell receptor beta chain appears in the sequencing data of a study of technical replicates of blood from a handful of donors. Profiling relied on immunoSEQ multiplex PCR, and the TCRdb table lists in-frame clones only, not all of them. This table has about 62,000 clones, around 87% appearing once. Losses at the gene ends were 5 bases for V and 9 bases for J; bases not matched to a gene: 9. In germline, CDR1 is SEHNR, CDR2 FQNEAQ (reference sequence). The CDR3 loop spans 14 amino acids. This TCR was sampled from a human donor in good health. Some clones in this sample may be carry-over from other donors' samples. The chain carries TRBV7-9 and TRBJ1-3, with 8 bases that match TRBD1. The sequenced sample consisted of PBMCs. CDR3 amino acids: CASSHETGASTIYF. CDR3 sequence (DNA): TGTGCCAGCAGCCACGAGACAGGGGCGAGCACCATATATTTT.